These 14 T cell receptor beta chains were sequenced from one sample in a study of blood T cells in healthy people across ages. A second PCR of about 7 to 12 cycles used a sample-barcoded 5' primer and a J-beta primer mix. Using its own MiXCR run on the 5' RACE reads, TCRdb lists one record per CDR3 protein. This table has 650,000 to 1,000,000 distinct CDR3 sequences, 35% to 40% appearing once. Sequenced sample: blood. All receptors derive from a man aged 18 to 30 in good health.

The chain carries TRBV29-1 and TRBJ1-1, with a possible D match to TRBD1 (6 bases). Germline lookup yields CDR1 SQVTM and CDR2 ANQGSEA. With 6 bases removed from V and 4 bases from J, the gap between germline ends came to 15 bases. This CDR3 is built from 13 residues. The CDR3 DNA follows: TGCAGCGTGGTCAAGGGGGGGGGCACTGAAGCTTTCTTT. Its protein is CSVVKGGGTEAFF.

The V gene is TRBV5-8, the J gene TRBJ2-1; 8 bases are shared with TRBD1. CDR3 length: 16 amino acids. V lost 7 bases, J lost 1 base, and 10 bases stayed unmatched. Per the germline V gene, CDR1 is SGHTS and CDR2 is YDEGEE. For the CDR3, the DNA is TGTGCCAGCCAAACAAATGACAGGGGATCCTACAATGAGCAGTTCTTC. Amino acids: CASQTNDRGSYNEQFF.

This clonotype was recorded once. The genes are TRBV20-1 and TRBJ2-7, with a tentative D call TRBD1 (5 bases). The V end was cut by 5 bases, the J end by 7 bases, with 21 bases between. The CDR3 has 14 amino acids. In germline, CDR1 is DFQATT, CDR2 SNEGSKA (reference sequence). The CDR3 region has the DNA TGCAGTGCTGCAACAGGTTCCCAGGCGAATGAGCAGTACTTC. It yields the protein CSAATGSQANEQYF.

The rearrangement joins TRBV7-2 to TRBJ2-5; TRBD1 is a possible D gene (6 bases). V lost 3 bases and J 11 bases, leaving 25 bases between the germline ends. Germline lookup yields CDR1 SGHTA and CDR2 FQGNSA. The CDR3 consists of 16 residues. The CDR3 region has the DNA TGTGCCAGCAGCTTTGGGTACAGGGAATCCTACAATGAGCAGTACTTC. This sequence encodes CASSFGYRESYNEQYF. The variable domain in full, with the rest retrieved from reference TRBV7-2 and TRBJ2-5, is GAGVSQSPSNKVTEKGKDVELRCDPISGHTALYWYRQSLGQGLEFLIYFQGNSAPDKSGLPSDRFSAERTGGSVSTLTIQRTQQEDSAVYLCASSFGYRESYNEQYFGPGTRLLVL.

The chain couples TRBV5-5 to TRBJ2-1, with TRBD1 identical over 8 bases. V lost 6 bases to trimming and J lost 3 bases; unmatched junction nucleotides: 11. Germline-derived CDR1 and CDR2 are SGHKS and YYEKEE (reference sequence). The CDR3 is 16 residues long. The chain's CDR3 is CASISREGQDYNEQFF. The CDR3 DNA follows: TGTGCCAGCATTTCCCGAGAGGGACAGGACTACAATGAGCAGTTCTTC.

This clonotype was found a few times. The rearrangement uses TRBV6-2 or TRBV6-3 and TRBJ1-2, with a tentative D call TRBD1 (6 bases). The germline V and J ends were trimmed by 4 bases and 4 bases, with 10 bases remaining between them. CDR1 is MNHEY, CDR2 SVGEGT, per germline. The CDR3 loop spans 13 amino acids. Written as DNA, the CDR3 is TGTGCCAGCAGTTCGGGGGACATCTATGGCTACACCTTC. Its protein is CASSSGDIYGYTF.

The chain has TRBV7-2 and TRBJ2-3; tentatively, D is TRBD2 (6 bases). Trimming shortened V by 5 bases and J by 4 bases, and 13 bases separated the two germline ends. In germline, CDR1 is SGHTA, CDR2 FQGNSA. The CDR3 consists of 14 residues. CDR3: CASSQTSRADTQYF. The CDR3 DNA sequence: TGTGCCAGCAGCCAAACTAGCCGGGCAGATACGCAGTATTTT. The full variable domain, completed using reference TRBV7-2 and TRBJ2-3, is GAGVSQSPSNKVTEKGKDVELRCDPISGHTALYWYRQSLGQGLEFLIYFQGNSAPDKSGLPSDRFSAERTGGSVSTLTIQRTQQEDSAVYLCASSQTSRADTQYFGPGTRLTVL.

V gene TRBV4-1 combines with J gene TRBJ1-4; no firm D call. V lost 0 bases to trimming and J lost 7 bases, with 9 bases between them. The CDR3 is made up of 14 amino acids. CDR1 and CDR2 from the germline V gene are MGHRA and YSYEKL. DNA of the CDR3: TGCGCCAGCAGCCAAGATGGTTATGGTGAAAAACTGTTTTTT. Translated, it gives CASSQDGYGEKLFF.

V is TRBV3-1 and J is TRBJ1-5; a weak D match, TRBD1 (6 bases). The length of the CDR3 is 15 residues. V was pared by 4 bases and J by 7 bases, with 17 bases between. The germline V gene encodes CDR1 LGHDT and CDR2 YNNKEL (reference sequence). The chain's CDR3 is CASSPRRGLGQPQHF. The DNA for the CDR3 is TGTGCCAGCAGCCCACGTCGGGGGCTGGGACAGCCCCAGCATTTT.

This clonotype was seen more than once but under ten times. The rearrangement uses TRBV7-9 and TRBJ2-3, with D tentatively TRBD1 or TRBD2 (5 bases each). Deletions cut 5 bases from V and 1 base from J, with 16 bases between. The CDR3 spans 16 residues. Germline loops: CDR1 SEHNR, CDR2 FQNEAQ (reference sequence). CDR3 protein: CASSPSRDLRTDTQYF. DNA of the CDR3: TGTGCCAGCAGCCCAAGCCGGGACCTTCGCACAGATACGCAGTATTTT.

The gene calls are TRBV5-1 and TRBJ2-5, with 8 bases aligning to TRBD2. V lost 1 base and J lost 11; bases outside the gene matches: 28. Germline V lookup: CDR1 SGHRS, CDR2 YFSETQ. CDR3 length: 20 amino acids. The CDR3 coding sequence is TGCGCCAGCAGCTTGAGATTGTTGGGTGCGGGGGGCCCAATTTATGATGAGCAGTACTTC. It is translated as CASSLRLLGAGGPIYDEQYF.

V is TRBV12-3 or TRBV12-4 and J is TRBJ2-6, with D unclear. The CDR3 extends over 17 amino acids. Trimming pared 1 base from V and 1 base from J, leaving 11 bases between. The CDR3 loop reads CASSLVQDGSGANVLTF. The CDR3 region has the DNA TGTGCCAGCAGTTTAGTCCAGGACGGGTCTGGGGCCAACGTCCTGACTTTC.

This chain joins TRBV20-1 and TRBJ1-6, with no clear D. The CDR3 contains 14 residues. Looked up from germline, CDR1 is DFQATT and CDR2 is SNEGSKA (reference sequence). Between the trimmed V and J ends, which lost 2 bases and 2 bases, there was a span of 7 bases. The CDR3 DNA follows: TGCAGTGCTAGACTTGTTGCCTATAATTCACCCCTCCACTTT. Protein sequence: CSARLVAYNSPLHF.

The rearrangement joins TRBV9 to TRBJ2-3; no clear D. Deletions cut 0 bases from V and 3 bases from J, with 8 bases between. The CDR3 sequence is 14 residues long. CDR1 and CDR2 (germline): SGDLS, YYNGEE. In nucleotides, the CDR3 is TGTGCCAGCAGCGTAGCTACACGGACAGATACGCAGTATTTT. The encoded protein is CASSVATRTDTQYF.